The 7 T cell receptor beta chains given below trace back to one sample, sequenced in a study of Tregs in tolerant kidney transplant recipients. Here immunoSEQ multiplex PCR was the method, and the copy in TCRdb shows in-frame clones only, minus some. The sample contains around 50,000 clones, around 80% of which appear only once. Sequencing was done on a sample of CD4+ T cells from blood. Receptor source: a human donor in good health.

In its sample, this clone was seen once. The V and J genes are TRBV4-1 and TRBJ2-5; D remains ambiguous. The CDR3 totals 13 residues. Trimming stripped 2 bases from V and 5 bases from J, with 9 bases between. Germline V gives CDR1 MGHRA, CDR2 YSYEKL. This CDR3 is CASSQFRGETQYF. The CDR3 DNA reads TGCGCCAGCAGCCAATTCCGTGGGGAGACCCAGTACTTC.

CDR3 DNA: TGTGCCAGCAGCTCCCCTACAGGGAAAGGGGGTCCAGATACGCAGTATTTT. Its protein is CASSSPTGKGGPDTQYF. The chain combines TRBV5-4 with TRBJ2-3, with TRBD1 as a possible D gene (6 bases). Between the trimmed V and J ends, which lost 3 bases and 4 bases, there was a span of 21 bases. Germline V gene data show CDR1 as SGHNT and CDR2 as YYREEE (reference sequence). The CDR3 has 17 amino acids.

The V and J genes are TRBV6-6 and TRBJ2-5; 7 nucleotides align to TRBD2. This CDR3 spans 14 amino acids. V gave up 8 bases and J gave up 1 base; unmatched junction bases: 7. Germline loops: CDR1 MNHNY, CDR2 SVGAGI (reference sequence). The CDR3 region has the DNA TGTGCCAGCGCGGGGAGGGGAACCCAAGAGACCCAGTACTTC. Protein sequence: CASAGRGTQETQYF.

This rearrangement joins TRBV28 to TRBJ2-7, with a weak D call TRBD2 (6 bases). This CDR3 contains 14 residues. V gave up 7 bases and J gave up 0 bases, with 13 bases separating them. Germline V gene lookup returns CDR1 MDHEN and CDR2 SYDVKM. For the CDR3, the DNA is TGTGCCAGCATGTATTCGGGACTCTCCTACGAGCAGTACTTC. This translates into CASMYSGLSYEQYF. Complete variable domain (other parts from reference TRBV28 and TRBJ2-7): DVKVTQSSRYLVKRTGEKVFLECVQDMDHENMFWYRQDPGLGLRLIYFSYDVKMKEKGDIPEGYSVSREKKERFSLILESASTNQTSMYLCASMYSGLSYEQYFGPGTRLTVT.

The V gene is TRBV11-1, the J gene TRBJ2-2; 7 bases line up with TRBD1. The CDR3 spans 16 residues. Unmatched junction bases numbered 6, after V lost 4 bases and J lost 1 base. CDR1 and CDR2 from the germline V gene are SGHAT and FQDESV (reference sequence). Written as DNA, the CDR3 is TGTGCCAGCAGCTCCCCGCGGACAGGGAACACCGGGGAGCTGTTTTTT. Amino acids: CASSSPRTGNTGELFF.

This clone was detected only once. V gene TRBV10-3 combines with J gene TRBJ1-2, with 8 bases fitting TRBD1. The CDR3 contains 15 residues. Germline V gene lookup returns CDR1 ENHRY and CDR2 SYGVKD. J lost 7 bases, V lost 3 bases, and 10 bases had no gene match. CDR3 bases: TGTGCCATCAGTGACTCTGACAGGGGAGGTCTTGGCTACACCTTC. Residues: CAISDSDRGGLGYTF.

The rearrangement links TRBV5-4 to TRBJ2-7, with 10 nucleotides matching TRBD1. The germline gives CDR1 SGHNT, CDR2 YYREEE (reference sequence). The CDR3 has 13 amino acids. J was trimmed by 3 bases and V by 6 bases; bases with no gene match: 3. The CDR3: CASTRDRGYEQYF. The DNA for the CDR3 is TGTGCCAGCACCCGGGACAGGGGCTACGAGCAGTACTTC.